Listed below are T cell receptor beta chains from one sample, sequenced in a study of blood T cell repertoires in COVID-19. Sequencing used immunoSEQ multiplex PCR; TCRdb keeps in-frame clones, though not all of them. The sample shows hundreds of thousands of clones, 89% of them seen only once. Source material: PBMCs or T cells enriched from blood (not recorded which). These receptors were taken from a woman between 40 and 55 years old who had recovered from COVID-19. Each CDR3 is given with its conserved first and last residue. The D gene is left open where the match is weak. Rows give clone size only sometimes, using once, few, many, or a class for an expanded clone.

j_call,v_call,clone_size,d_call,cdr3_length,cdr3_aa,cdr3_nt
TRBJ2-1,TRBV28,-,TRBD1,15,CASSPSRTGANEQFF,TGTGCCAGCAGTCCCTCAAGGACAGGGGCGAATGAGCAGTTCTTC
TRBJ1-2,TRBV19,-,-,13,CASSPAGVPGYTF,TGTGCCAGTAGTCCCGCAGGGGTCCCTGGCTACACCTTC
TRBJ1-1,TRBV6-2/TRBV6-3,-,-,12,CASSYAGPSRFF,TGTGCCAGCAGTTACGCGGGACCTTCGCGCTTCTTT
TRBJ2-1,TRBV15,-,-,17,CATSSTIILNSYNEQFF,TGTGCCACCAGCAGTACTATAATCCTGAACTCCTACAATGAGCAGTTCTTC
TRBJ1-5,TRBV7-2,-,TRBD1,17,CASSLWFGQGATQPQHF,TGTGCCAGCAGCTTATGGTTCGGACAGGGGGCGACTCAGCCCCAGCATTTT
TRBJ2-3,TRBV5-1,-,-,14,CASSFTTGTDTQYF,TGCGCCAGCAGCTTTACGACAGGCACAGATACGCAGTATTTT
TRBJ2-2,TRBV7-8,-,TRBD2,15,CASSLRAGGTGELFF,TGTGCCAGCAGCTTACGAGCGGGAGGCACCGGGGAGCTGTTTTTT
TRBJ1-1,TRBV5-1,-,-,14,CASRFQGLGTEAFF,TGCGCCAGCAGGTTCCAGGGGTTGGGAACTGAAGCTTTCTTT
TRBJ1-2,TRBV7-9,-,-,11,CASSFEGGYTF,TGTGCCAGCAGCTTCGAGGGTGGCTACACCTTC
TRBJ2-1,TRBV30,-,-,11,CAWTHGHEQFF,TGTGCCTGGACCCATGGCCATGAGCAGTTCTTC
TRBJ2-5,TRBV9,few,-,18,CASSVADGPILGRETQYF,TGTGCCAGCAGCGTAGCTGACGGGCCAATACTAGGCAGGGAGACCCAGTACTTC
TRBJ2-7,TRBV3-1/TRBV3-2,-,-,14,CASSQVNRPYEQYF,TGTGCCAGCAGCCAGGTTAACAGGCCCTACGAGCAGTACTTC
TRBJ1-1,TRBV9,-,-,12,CASSVSGGLAFF,TGTGCCAGCAGCGTAAGCGGGGGGTTGGCTTTCTTT
TRBJ2-7,TRBV4-1,-,TRBD2,15,CASSQDLAGVYEQYF,TGCGCCAGCAGCCAAGACCTAGCGGGGGTATACGAGCAGTACTTC
TRBJ1-1,TRBV13,-,TRBD1,14,CASSFLDRGGEAFF,TGTGCCAGCAGCTTTCTTGACAGGGGGGGTGAAGCTTTCTTT
TRBJ2-1,TRBV6-5,-,TRBD1,15,CASSYQPGQGNEQFF,TGTGCCAGCAGTTACCAACCGGGACAGGGCAATGAGCAGTTCTTC
TRBJ1-1,TRBV9,-,-,13,CASSVGMNTEAFF,TGTGCCAGCAGCGTAGGTATGAACACTGAAGCTTTCTTT
TRBJ2-1,TRBV15,-,TRBD2,14,CATSVAGGKVEQFF,TGTGCCACCAGCGTAGCGGGGGGGAAAGTGGAGCAGTTCTTC
TRBJ2-5,TRBV18,-,TRBD2,14,CASSPGLAVATQYF,TGTGCCAGCTCACCAGGACTAGCGGTTGCGACCCAGTACTTC
TRBJ2-7,TRBV29-1,-,TRBD1,13,CSVARQGAYEQYF,TGCAGCGTTGCCCGACAGGGGGCGTACGAGCAGTACTTC
TRBJ2-5,TRBV7-8,-,TRBD2,18,CASSLDASGGAVRETQYF,TGTGCCAGCAGCTTAGACGCTAGCGGGGGGGCCGTTCGGGAGACCCAGTACTTC
TRBJ2-7,TRBV18,-,TRBD1,16,CASSPVGTGGVYEQYF,TGTGCCAGCTCACCAGTCGGGACAGGGGGGGTCTACGAGCAGTACTTC
TRBJ2-5,TRBV7-2,-,TRBD1,16,CASSSRSTGGGETQYF,TGTGCCAGCAGCTCCAGGTCGACAGGGGGCGGAGAGACCCAGTACTTC
TRBJ2-7,TRBV5-4,-,-,12,CASSRDSYEQYF,TGTGCCAGCAGCCGGGACTCCTACGAGCAGTACTTC
TRBJ1-1,TRBV30,-,TRBD1,13,CAWSRDRGTEAFF,TGTGCCTGGTCCCGGGACAGGGGCACTGAAGCTTTCTTT
TRBJ2-7,TRBV19,-,-,13,CASSREPGFEQYF,TGTGCCAGTAGTAGAGAACCGGGTTTCGAGCAGTACTTC
TRBJ1-4,TRBV29-1,-,TRBD1,19,CSARLYRQGHSTTNEKLFF,TGCAGCGCTAGACTATATCGACAGGGTCATAGTACAACTAATGAAAAACTGTTTTTT
TRBJ2-6,TRBV10-3,once,-,17,CAISLGTAAGGANVLTF,TGTGCCATCAGCCTCGGGACAGCCGCGGGGGGGGCCAACGTCCTGACTTTC
TRBJ1-5,TRBV19,-,-,16,CASSLAGGWRDQPQHF,TGTGCCAGTAGTTTGGCAGGAGGTTGGAGGGATCAGCCCCAGCATTTT
TRBJ2-1,TRBV3-1/TRBV3-2,-,-,17,CASSKHGARFSYNEQFF,TGTGCCAGCAGCAAACATGGGGCCAGATTCTCCTACAATGAGCAGTTCTTC
TRBJ2-7,TRBV30,-,TRBD2,15,CAWTRLAGKRQEQYF,TGTGCCTGGACCCGACTAGCGGGAAAGAGGCAGGAGCAGTACTTC
TRBJ2-1,TRBV28,-,TRBD2,15,CASSSPGLAIHEQFF,TGTGCCAGCAGTTCCCCGGGACTAGCGATCCATGAGCAGTTCTTC
TRBJ1-2,TRBV19,-,TRBD1,15,CASSNQGTGEDGYTF,TGTGCCAGTAGTAATCAGGGGACAGGGGAGGATGGCTACACCTTC
TRBJ2-3,TRBV28,-,-,13,CASSLPNEHTQYF,TGTGCCAGCAGTTTACCCAATGAGCATACGCAGTATTTT
TRBJ1-1,TRBV11-3,-,TRBD1,15,CASSLAQTGSTEAFF,TGTGCCAGCAGCTTAGCCCAGACAGGGAGCACTGAAGCTTTCTTT
TRBJ2-5,TRBV7-6,-,TRBD1,16,CASSFTGATPQETQYF,TGTGCCAGCAGCTTTACAGGGGCCACCCCCCAAGAGACCCAGTACTTC
TRBJ2-7,TRBV7-9,-,TRBD2,15,CASSGTSGSPYEQYF,TGTGCCAGCAGCGGAACTAGCGGGAGTCCCTACGAGCAGTACTTC
TRBJ2-2,TRBV11-2,-,-,16,CASSFLIGANTGELFF,TGTGCCAGCAGCTTTCTTATCGGAGCGAACACCGGGGAGCTGTTTTTT
TRBJ2-7,TRBV9,once,TRBD2,15,CASSLAGTTSYEQYF,TGTGCCAGCAGCCTCGCCGGGACTACTTCCTACGAGCAGTACTTC